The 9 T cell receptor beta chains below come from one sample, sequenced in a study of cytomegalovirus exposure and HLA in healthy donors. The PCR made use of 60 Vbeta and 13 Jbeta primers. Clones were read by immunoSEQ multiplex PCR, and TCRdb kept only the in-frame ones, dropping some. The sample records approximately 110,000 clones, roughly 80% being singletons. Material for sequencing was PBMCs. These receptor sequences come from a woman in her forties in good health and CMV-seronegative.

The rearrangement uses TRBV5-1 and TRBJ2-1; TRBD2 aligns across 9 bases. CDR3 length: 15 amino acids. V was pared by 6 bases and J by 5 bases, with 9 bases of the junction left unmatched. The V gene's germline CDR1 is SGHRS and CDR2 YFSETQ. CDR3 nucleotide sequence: TGCGCCAGCATTTCTGGGCTAGCGGGAAACAATGAGCAGTTCTTC. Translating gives CASISGLAGNNEQFF.

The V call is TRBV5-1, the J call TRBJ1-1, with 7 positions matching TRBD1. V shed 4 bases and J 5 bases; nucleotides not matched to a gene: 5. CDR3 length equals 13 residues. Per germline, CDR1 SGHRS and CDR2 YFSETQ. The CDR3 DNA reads TGCGCCAGCAGCCGGGACAGCGGAACTGAAGCTTTCTTT. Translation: CASSRDSGTEAFF.

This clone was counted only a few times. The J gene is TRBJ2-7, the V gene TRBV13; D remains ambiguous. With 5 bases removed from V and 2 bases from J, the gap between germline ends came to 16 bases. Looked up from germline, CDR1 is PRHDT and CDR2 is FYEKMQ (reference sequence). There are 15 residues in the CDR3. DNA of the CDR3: TGTGCCAGCAGCGCCCGATCGGTTCCCCCCTACGAGCAGTACTTC. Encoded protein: CASSARSVPPYEQYF.

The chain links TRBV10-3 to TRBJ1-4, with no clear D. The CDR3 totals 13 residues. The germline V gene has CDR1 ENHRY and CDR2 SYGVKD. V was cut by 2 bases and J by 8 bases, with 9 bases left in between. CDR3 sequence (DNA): TGTGCCATCAGTGAGAGAACGGGAGAAAAACTGTTTTTT. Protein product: CAISERTGEKLFF.

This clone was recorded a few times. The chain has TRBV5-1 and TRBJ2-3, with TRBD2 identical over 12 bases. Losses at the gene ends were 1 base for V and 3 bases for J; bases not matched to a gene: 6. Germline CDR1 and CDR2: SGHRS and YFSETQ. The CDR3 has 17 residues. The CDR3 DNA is TGCGCCAGCAGCTTGACGACTAGCGGGAGAGGAACAGATACGCAGTATTTT. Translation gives CASSLTTSGRGTDTQYF.

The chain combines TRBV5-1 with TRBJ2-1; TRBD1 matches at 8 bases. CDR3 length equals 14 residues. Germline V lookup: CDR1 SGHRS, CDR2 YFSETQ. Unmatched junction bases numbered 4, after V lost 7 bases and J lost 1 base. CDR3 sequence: CASGQGASYNEQFF. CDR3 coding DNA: TGCGCCAGCGGGCAGGGGGCATCCTACAATGAGCAGTTCTTC.

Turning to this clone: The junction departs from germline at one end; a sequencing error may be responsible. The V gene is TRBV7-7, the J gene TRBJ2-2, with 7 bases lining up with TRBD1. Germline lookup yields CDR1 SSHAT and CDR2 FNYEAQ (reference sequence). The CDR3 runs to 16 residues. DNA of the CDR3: TGTGCTAGCAGCTTAGAGACAGGGAGGAACACCGGGGAGCTGTTTTTT. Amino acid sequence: CASSLETGRNTGELFF.

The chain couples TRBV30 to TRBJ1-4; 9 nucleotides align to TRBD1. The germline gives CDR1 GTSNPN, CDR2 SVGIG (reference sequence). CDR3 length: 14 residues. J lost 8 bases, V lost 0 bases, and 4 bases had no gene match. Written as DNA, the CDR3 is TGTGCCTGGAGTGTCGGACAGGGGAACGAAAAACTGTTTTTT. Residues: CAWSVGQGNEKLFF. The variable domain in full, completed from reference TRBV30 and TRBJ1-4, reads SQTIHQWPATLVQPVGSPLSLECTVEGTSNPNLYWYRQAAGRGLQLLFYSVGIGQISSEVPQNLSASRPQDRQFILSSKKLLLSDSGFYLCAWSVGQGNEKLFFGSGTQLSVL.

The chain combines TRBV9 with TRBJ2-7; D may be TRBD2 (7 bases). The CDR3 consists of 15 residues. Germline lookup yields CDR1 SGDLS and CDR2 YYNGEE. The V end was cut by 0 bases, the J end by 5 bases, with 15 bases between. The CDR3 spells CASSVVGGAADEQYF. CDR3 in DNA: TGTGCCAGCAGCGTAGTAGGGGGGGCGGCGGACGAGCAGTACTTC.